A single T cell receptor beta chain is shown here with its context. The target antigen is unknown. The sample belongs to a study of T cell responses to AZD1222 COVID-19 vaccine. Study background: Second-dose groups at about 4 or about 12 weeks were pooled. Whole-study results and caveats: Among AZD1222 vaccinees, only six or seven were seropositive at baseline. Most donors were white British, females outnumbered males, and clonal diversity was possibly underestimated. Across the whole spike, CD4 TCRs peaked at regions 160-218 and 743-854.

The repertoire was sequenced with immunoSEQ multiplex PCR; TCRdb's copy has only in-frame clones and lacks some. The data show about 150,000 clones, around nine tenths seen once. Per germline, CDR1 KGHDR and CDR2 SFDVKD. The CDR3 runs 14 residues. V gave up 4 bases and J gave up 6 bases, with 13 bases separating them. This TCR came from an adult in good health. Sample: peripheral blood, taken on day 0 of AZD1222 vaccination. The gene calls are TRBV24-1 and TRBJ2-3, with D tentatively TRBD1 or TRBD2 (5 bases each). The CDR3 DNA sequence: TGTGCCACCAGTGACCTCGAGGGGCCGGATACGCAGTATTTT. Its protein is CATSDLEGPDTQYF.